The T cell receptor (beta chain) described here comes from a study of technical replicates of blood from a few donors (dated by TCRdb to the late 2010s). As for this clone: The antigen this receptor binds is unknown. An end of the junction differs from the germline gene, which may be a read error.

The library was built by means of the immunoSEQ multiplex PCR assay. In TCRdb, the immuneACCESS table is reduced to in-frame sequences with V and J assigned. These tables do not hold every clone; where another copy was compared, an unresolved V gene accounts for under half, and the others remain unexplained. The sample includes 65,000 to 85,000 clones, with 75% to 95% observed a single time. Approximately 0.27% of the sample belongs to the ten largest clones. The sample consisted of T cells isolated from PBMCs. The origin of this receptor is a human donor in good health.

The nucleotide sequence reads TGTGCCAGCAATGAAGGGGGCCTCCTCCACTTT. The encoded protein is CASNEGGLLHF. This chain joins TRBV25-1 to TRBJ1-6; 7 bases in the junction line up with TRBD1. Based on the germline V gene, the CDR1 and CDR2 sequences are MGHDK and SYGVNS. The CDR3, cysteine through phenylalanine, is 11 amino acids long. CDR3 DNA only is kept here, 33 bases in frame from base 1.